This T cell receptor beta chain was captured in a study of long-term antiretroviral therapy in people with HIV. As for the study in general: The oldest specimens predate the 2015 immediate-ART recommendation by about a decade.

Worth noting for this clone: Its antigen remains unidentified.

The ends were cut back, 1 base at V and 1 base at J, with 4 bases in the middle. Germline assignment: CDR1 LNHDA and CDR2 SQIVND (reference sequence). The CDR3 sequence is 13 residues long. Regarding the study as a whole: In HIV, the repertoires covered a tighter span of CDR3 lengths than in controls. Pre-ART clonal expansion yielded clones that dominated the repertoire at all time points.

Version v3.0 of the immunoSEQ assay ran at survey level. Per-sample TRB depth target: roughly 35,000-55,000 T-cell genomes. Clones were sequenced by immunoSEQ multiplex PCR, and TCRdb holds only the in-frame ones, with some missing. The sample yields approximately 27,000 clones, 90% seen once. This receptor was identified in a woman aged 40 to 55 with HIV. The sequences come from unsorted PBMCs, collected 5 to 5.5 years after starting antiretroviral therapy. The V gene is TRBV19, the J gene TRBJ2-5; D ambiguous. The CDR3 DNA reads TGTGCCAGTAGTATAGTTTCCCAAGAGACCCAGTACTTC. This sequence encodes CASSIVSQETQYF.